A selection of T cell receptor beta chains follows, all from one sample in a study of T cell responses to AZD1222 COVID-19 vaccine. The repertoire was sequenced with immunoSEQ multiplex PCR; TCRdb's copy has only in-frame clones and lacks some. The profile covers 90,000 to 150,000 clones, with approximately 89% appearing a single time and 3.5% to 4.5% taken by the ten largest. The source was peripheral blood, collected on day 0 of AZD1222 vaccination. The receptors originated from an adult in good health. Each CDR3 is given with its conserved first and last residue. A D gene is named only where the DNA matches it firmly.

>NA|TRBV7-8|TRBJ1-1
TGTGCCAGCAGCCAAGCCAATGGCAGGGACACTGAAGCTTTCTTT
CASSQANGRDTEAFF
>TRBD1|TRBV30|TRBJ1-6
TGTGCCTGGGACAGGGCGGCCTATAATTCACCCCTCCACTTT
CAWDRAAYNSPLHF
>TRBD2|TRBV12-3/TRBV12-4|TRBJ2-7
TGTGCCAGCGGGACTAGCGGGAGCTACGAGCAGTACTTC
CASGTSGSYEQYF
>NA|TRBV5-1|TRBJ2-5
TGCGCCAGCAGCCCCGAGGGTAGCGATCGGAAGTACTTC
CASSPEGSDRKYF
>TRBD1|TRBV30|TRBJ1-2
TGTGCCTGGAGTGTGTACAGGGGGCGAAGTGGCTACACCTTC
CAWSVYRGRSGYTF
>TRBD1|TRBV7-9|TRBJ2-1
TGTGCCAGCAGCCCCCCCCGGGACAGGGGTGGGCCCTACAATGAGCAGTTCTTC
CASSPPRDRGGPYNEQFF
>NA|TRBV29-1|TRBJ2-3
TGCAGCGTTGCTGGACTTACAGATACGCAGTATTTT
CSVAGLTDTQYF
>NA|TRBV5-1|TRBJ1-5
TGCGCCAGCAGCTTAGGCAGTAATCAGCCCCAGCATTTT
CASSLGSNQPQHF
>NA|TRBV10-2|TRBJ1-5
TGCGCCAGCAGTCCAACTGCCGGGGGAGCTTATCAGCCCCAGCATTTT
CASSPTAGGAYQPQHF
>TRBD2|TRBV30|TRBJ2-5
TGTGCCCGGGGGGACGGGGTGGTGGAGACCCAGTACTTC
CARGDGVVETQYF
>TRBD1|TRBV7-2|TRBJ2-7
TGTGCCAGCAGCCCGGACAGGGTTGTCTACGAGCAGTACTTC
CASSPDRVVYEQYF
>NA|TRBV29-1|TRBJ1-1
TGCAGCGTTGAATCGGTGTTCACTGAAGCTTTCTTT
CSVESVFTEAFF
>NA|TRBV13|TRBJ1-2
TGTGCCAGCACTAATCCGGGCGGATATGGCTACACCTTC
CASTNPGGYGYTF
>NA|TRBV6-2/TRBV6-3|TRBJ1-2
TGTGCCAGCAGTTCGGACGGAGTAGGAGGCTACACCTTC
CASSSDGVGGYTF
>TRBD1|TRBV28|TRBJ1-5
TGTGCCAGCAGTAGACAGGGGTACAGCAATCAGCCCCAGCATTTT
CASSRQGYSNQPQHF